The clone carrying this T cell receptor (beta chain) was recorded a few times. Antigen: not known. The V end was cut by 4 bases, the J end by 0 bases, with 7 bases between. Germline loops: CDR1 SEHNR, CDR2 FQNEAQ (reference sequence). The CDR3 runs to 14 residues. The entry originates in a study of blood T cells in healthy people across ages. Regarding the study as a whole: CMV infection status of these donors was not known. Naive CD4+ cells and diversity were both higher in long-lived donors than in aged donors. PBMCs went unsorted, and a conclusive naive versus antigen-experienced comparison was therefore prevented.

Alongside a J-beta primer mix, a sample-barcoded 5' primer served in a second PCR lasting roughly 6 to 11 cycles. Every sample gave at least 3 million paired-end reads containing CDR3. Via MiXCR, TCRdb re-called the 5' RACE reads, giving one row per CDR3 protein. The sample has 550,000 to 600,000 distinct CDR3 sequences, approximately 27% seen once. The rearrangement joins TRBV7-9 to TRBJ2-1, with D unclear. Sample: blood. The receptor was derived from a woman in her seventies in good health. In DNA form, the CDR3 reads TGTGCCAGCAGCTCGGAGTTCTCCTACAATGAGCAGTTCTTC. This gives the protein CASSSEFSYNEQFF.